What follows is one T cell receptor (beta chain) and its context. This clonotype was seen only a few times. Its antigen has not been determined. No qualities accompany the bases; no much larger clone lies one base away. This record comes from a study of T-cell memory formation after mild COVID-19 (dated by TCRdb to the early 2020s). Background for the entire study: TCR sequence clusters from the two donors were found to be largely donor specific. T-cell clones expanding and contracting after mild COVID-19 in a couple of donors were tracked by longitudinal TCRalpha and TCRbeta repertoire sequencing. The cohort was made up of two young adult volunteers, one female and one male, who were previously healthy. What the work shows at the level of the full study, not this receptor alone: From day 15 to 85, contracting clones showed balanced CD4/CD8 phenotypes, whereas a second wave of clones that expanded from day 15 to 37 leaned towards CD4+. Only two mild cases were covered in the study, and larger cohorts including severe cases with pre-infection samples were considered necessary. Contracting CD4+ clones turned up mainly in the CM and EM memory subsets, whereas EMRA was where CD8+ clones were enriched. Some responding clones were detected in pre-infection memory, which suggested that pre-existing cross-reactive memory T cells had joined the SARS-CoV-2 response. SARS-CoV-2 specificity of the second-wave clones peaking on day 37 was not confirmed.

Ficoll-Paque density gradient centrifugation was the method used to isolate PBMCs. TCRdb lists the instrument as Illumina NovaSeq 6000. Using 5'RACE with constant-segment primers, TCRalpha and TCRbeta cDNA libraries were constructed, with sample barcodes and unique molecular identifiers added in the process. Trizol reagent was used to extract RNA from every sample. Libraries were amplified in two PCR steps, with a second sample barcode and Illumina TruSeq adapters added in the second step. Libraries were sequenced on an Illumina NovaSeq with 2 x 150 bp paired-end reads. The study's own analysis went as follows. Reads were demultiplexed and collapsed into UMI-guided consensus sequences with migec v1.2.7. Using mixcr v2.1.11, UMI consensuses were aligned to TRA and TRB V and J templates and then assembled into clonotypes. Expanded or contracted clonotypes were those called significant by both edgeR and NoisET, with noise models trained on biological replicates. For edgeR calls, a false discovery rate-adjusted p below 0.01 and a log2 fold-change threshold of 1 were applied. As an exploratory analysis of dynamics, max-normalized trajectories of the 1000 most abundant clonotypes were examined by PCA with hierarchical clustering. Separately sequenced CD4+ and CD8+ repertoires were used to assign a CD4 or CD8 phenotype to each responding clone. The public reads were quality trimmed at Q25 with fastp and then assembled into clones with MiXCR by TCRdb, keeping productive beta chains. All rows with the same CDR3 protein become a single entry with the most common DNA and genes. TCRdb, not the original authors, processed these V and J calls. For this sample there are around 250,000 distinct CDR3 sequences; approximately 9% appear just once. The biggest ten clones account for approximately 20% of the sample.

The CDR3 has 17 amino acids, counting the end cysteine and phenylalanine. Only the CDR3 DNA is retained, 51 bases long and in frame from the first base. Clipping removes 2 bases from V and 5 bases from J, with 9 as the unmatched junction base count. For CDR1 and CDR2, the germline V gene lists LGHNA and YNFKEQ. The chain uses TRBV4-2 and TRBJ2-1, with 10 junctional bases fitting TRBD2. Sequencing input: PBMCs or a T cell subset sorted from them (not recorded which). The sequence was collected from a man aged 18 to 29 who had mild COVID-19 (a few samples of this study predate the infection). The sample titles of this study are shuffled in the database, so cell type and time point are left out; the donor was told from shared clones. The CDR3 in this case is CASSQNSISGGDNEQFF. Read as DNA, the sequence is TGTGCCAGCAGCCAAAACTCCATCAGCGGGGGGGACAATGAGCAGTTCTTC.